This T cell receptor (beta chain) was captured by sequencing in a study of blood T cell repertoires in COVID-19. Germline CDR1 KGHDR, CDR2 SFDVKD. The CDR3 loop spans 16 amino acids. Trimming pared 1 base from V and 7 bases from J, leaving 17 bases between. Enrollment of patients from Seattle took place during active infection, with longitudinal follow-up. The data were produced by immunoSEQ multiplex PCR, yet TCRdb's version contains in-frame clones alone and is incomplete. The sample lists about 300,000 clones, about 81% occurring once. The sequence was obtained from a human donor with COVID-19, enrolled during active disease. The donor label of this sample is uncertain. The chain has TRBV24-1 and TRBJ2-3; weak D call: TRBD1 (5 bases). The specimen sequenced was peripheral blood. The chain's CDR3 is CATSDFQGSMVHTQYF. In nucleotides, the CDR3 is TGTGCCACCAGTGATTTCCAGGGATCTATGGTACATACGCAGTATTTT.